This paragraph reports one TCR beta chain. This specimen comes from a study of T cell changes during pregnancy in multiple sclerosis. Germline V gene data show CDR1 as MDHEN and CDR2 as SYDVKM. CDR3 length equals 15 residues. Deletions cut 7 bases from V and 8 bases from J, with 20 bases between. Libraries were prepared by immunoSEQ multiplex PCR; TCRdb keeps only in-frame clonotypes and omits some of them. Of approximately 84,000 clones in the sample, approximately 95% are singletons; the top ten hold about 0.94%. The receptor was isolated from a female donor in good health, enrolled as a control in a pregnancy study. The sequencing used peripheral blood, collected in the second trimester of pregnancy. The chain joins TRBV28 to TRBJ1-4; D not resolved. CDR3 residues: CASTSTGMFEEKLFF. Here the CDR3 DNA reads TGTGCCAGCACGTCTACGGGAATGTTTGAGGAAAAACTGTTTTTT.